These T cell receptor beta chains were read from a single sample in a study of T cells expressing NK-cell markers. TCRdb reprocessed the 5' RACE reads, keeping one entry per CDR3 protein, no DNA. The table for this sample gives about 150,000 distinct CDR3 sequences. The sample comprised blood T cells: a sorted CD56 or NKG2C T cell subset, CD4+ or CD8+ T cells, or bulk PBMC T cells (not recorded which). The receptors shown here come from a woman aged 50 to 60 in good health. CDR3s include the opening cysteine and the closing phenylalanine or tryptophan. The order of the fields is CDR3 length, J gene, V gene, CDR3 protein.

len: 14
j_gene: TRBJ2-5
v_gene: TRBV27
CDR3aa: CASSPIDSVGTQYF

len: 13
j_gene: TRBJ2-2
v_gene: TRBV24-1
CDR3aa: CATSEHSTGELFF

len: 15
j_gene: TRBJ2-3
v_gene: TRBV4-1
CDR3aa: CASSPLRSSTDTQYF

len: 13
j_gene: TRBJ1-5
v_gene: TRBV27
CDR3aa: CASSFGGDQPQHF

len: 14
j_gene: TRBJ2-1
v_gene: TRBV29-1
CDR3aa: CSVDGQGDGYEQFF

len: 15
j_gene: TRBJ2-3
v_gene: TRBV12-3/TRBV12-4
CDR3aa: CASSPGDWDTDTQYF

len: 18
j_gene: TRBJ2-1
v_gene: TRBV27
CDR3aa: CASSLGASGRVWVDEQFF

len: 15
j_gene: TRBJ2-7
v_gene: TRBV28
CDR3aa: CASSFKAGRTYEQYF

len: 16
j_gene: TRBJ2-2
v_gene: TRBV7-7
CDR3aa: CASSPEPAANTGELFF

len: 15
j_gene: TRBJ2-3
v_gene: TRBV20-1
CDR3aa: CSAPWGQGRTDTQYF

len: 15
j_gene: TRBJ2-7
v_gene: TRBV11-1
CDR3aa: CASSQGTSGADEQYF

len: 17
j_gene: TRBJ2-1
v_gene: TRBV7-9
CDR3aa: CASSGWDRRYSYNEQFF

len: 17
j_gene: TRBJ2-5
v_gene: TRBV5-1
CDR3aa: CASSLGLAGGLQETQYF

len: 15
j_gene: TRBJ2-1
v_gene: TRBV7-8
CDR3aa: CASSPGTSRPGEQFF

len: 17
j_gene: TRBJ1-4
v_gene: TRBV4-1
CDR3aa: CASSQGPPQGAYEKLFF

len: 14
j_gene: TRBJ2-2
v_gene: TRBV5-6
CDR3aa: CASSPVGDTGELFF

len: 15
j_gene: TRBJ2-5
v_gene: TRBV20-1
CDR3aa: CSAPEPQGAGETQYF

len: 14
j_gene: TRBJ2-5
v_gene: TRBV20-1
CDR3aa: CSAYQREGLETQYF